This TCR beta chain was retrieved from a study of cytomegalovirus exposure and HLA in healthy donors. General observations from the study: As was reported, the classifier diagnosed cytomegalovirus status with high specificity and sensitivity.

This table comes from immunoSEQ multiplex PCR, and its TCRdb copy is limited to in-frame clones, with some not included. This table holds roughly 180,000 clones, 86% found once. CDR1 is MNHNY and CDR2 is SVGAGI in the germline V gene (reference sequence). Deletions cut 8 bases from V and 5 bases from J, with 15 bases between. There are 13 residues in the CDR3. Note on this clone: The antigen remains unidentified.

The source material was PBMCs. The origin of this receptor is a man aged 25-40 years in good health and CMV-seropositive. The chain joins TRBV6-6 to TRBJ1-1, with D possibly being TRBD1 (6 bases). The CDR3 spells CASVNRVSTEAFF. The CDR3 DNA reads TGTGCCAGCGTTAACAGGGTGTCGACTGAAGCTTTCTTT.